This T cell receptor beta chain derives from a study of PD-1 blockade in classical Hodgkin lymphoma. This table comes from immunoSEQ multiplex PCR, and its TCRdb copy is limited to in-frame clones, with some not included. The table lists more than 140,000 clones, approximately 80% of them singletons. Brentuximab vedotin exposure varied, and every patient relapsed after autologous stem cell transplantation. Germline values: CDR1 SGHTA, CDR2 FQGNSA. The CDR3 is 15 residues long. The junction had 4 bases not matched to a gene; V was cut back by 1 base and J by 4 bases. The sequences come from peripheral blood mononuclear cells (PBMCs), collected before the second cycle of nivolumab. The receptor comes from a human donor with classical Hodgkin lymphoma. The V gene is TRBV7-2, the J gene TRBJ2-5, with TRBD2 matching 9 bases. CDR3 sequence reads: CASSLGLAGRETQYF. In nucleotides, the CDR3 is TGTGCCAGCAGCTTAGGTCTAGCGGGGCGAGAGACCCAGTACTTC.